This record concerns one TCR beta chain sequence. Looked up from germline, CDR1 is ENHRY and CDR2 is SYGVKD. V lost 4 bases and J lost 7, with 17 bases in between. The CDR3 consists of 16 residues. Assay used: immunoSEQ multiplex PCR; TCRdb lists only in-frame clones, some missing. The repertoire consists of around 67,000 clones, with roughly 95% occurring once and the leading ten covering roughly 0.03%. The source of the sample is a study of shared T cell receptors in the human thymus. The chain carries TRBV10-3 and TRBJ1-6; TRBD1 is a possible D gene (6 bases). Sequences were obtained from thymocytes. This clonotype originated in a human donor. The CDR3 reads CAISVEQGGGNSPLHF. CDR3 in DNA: TGTGCCATCAGTGTCGAACAGGGCGGAGGAAATTCACCCCTCCACTTT.